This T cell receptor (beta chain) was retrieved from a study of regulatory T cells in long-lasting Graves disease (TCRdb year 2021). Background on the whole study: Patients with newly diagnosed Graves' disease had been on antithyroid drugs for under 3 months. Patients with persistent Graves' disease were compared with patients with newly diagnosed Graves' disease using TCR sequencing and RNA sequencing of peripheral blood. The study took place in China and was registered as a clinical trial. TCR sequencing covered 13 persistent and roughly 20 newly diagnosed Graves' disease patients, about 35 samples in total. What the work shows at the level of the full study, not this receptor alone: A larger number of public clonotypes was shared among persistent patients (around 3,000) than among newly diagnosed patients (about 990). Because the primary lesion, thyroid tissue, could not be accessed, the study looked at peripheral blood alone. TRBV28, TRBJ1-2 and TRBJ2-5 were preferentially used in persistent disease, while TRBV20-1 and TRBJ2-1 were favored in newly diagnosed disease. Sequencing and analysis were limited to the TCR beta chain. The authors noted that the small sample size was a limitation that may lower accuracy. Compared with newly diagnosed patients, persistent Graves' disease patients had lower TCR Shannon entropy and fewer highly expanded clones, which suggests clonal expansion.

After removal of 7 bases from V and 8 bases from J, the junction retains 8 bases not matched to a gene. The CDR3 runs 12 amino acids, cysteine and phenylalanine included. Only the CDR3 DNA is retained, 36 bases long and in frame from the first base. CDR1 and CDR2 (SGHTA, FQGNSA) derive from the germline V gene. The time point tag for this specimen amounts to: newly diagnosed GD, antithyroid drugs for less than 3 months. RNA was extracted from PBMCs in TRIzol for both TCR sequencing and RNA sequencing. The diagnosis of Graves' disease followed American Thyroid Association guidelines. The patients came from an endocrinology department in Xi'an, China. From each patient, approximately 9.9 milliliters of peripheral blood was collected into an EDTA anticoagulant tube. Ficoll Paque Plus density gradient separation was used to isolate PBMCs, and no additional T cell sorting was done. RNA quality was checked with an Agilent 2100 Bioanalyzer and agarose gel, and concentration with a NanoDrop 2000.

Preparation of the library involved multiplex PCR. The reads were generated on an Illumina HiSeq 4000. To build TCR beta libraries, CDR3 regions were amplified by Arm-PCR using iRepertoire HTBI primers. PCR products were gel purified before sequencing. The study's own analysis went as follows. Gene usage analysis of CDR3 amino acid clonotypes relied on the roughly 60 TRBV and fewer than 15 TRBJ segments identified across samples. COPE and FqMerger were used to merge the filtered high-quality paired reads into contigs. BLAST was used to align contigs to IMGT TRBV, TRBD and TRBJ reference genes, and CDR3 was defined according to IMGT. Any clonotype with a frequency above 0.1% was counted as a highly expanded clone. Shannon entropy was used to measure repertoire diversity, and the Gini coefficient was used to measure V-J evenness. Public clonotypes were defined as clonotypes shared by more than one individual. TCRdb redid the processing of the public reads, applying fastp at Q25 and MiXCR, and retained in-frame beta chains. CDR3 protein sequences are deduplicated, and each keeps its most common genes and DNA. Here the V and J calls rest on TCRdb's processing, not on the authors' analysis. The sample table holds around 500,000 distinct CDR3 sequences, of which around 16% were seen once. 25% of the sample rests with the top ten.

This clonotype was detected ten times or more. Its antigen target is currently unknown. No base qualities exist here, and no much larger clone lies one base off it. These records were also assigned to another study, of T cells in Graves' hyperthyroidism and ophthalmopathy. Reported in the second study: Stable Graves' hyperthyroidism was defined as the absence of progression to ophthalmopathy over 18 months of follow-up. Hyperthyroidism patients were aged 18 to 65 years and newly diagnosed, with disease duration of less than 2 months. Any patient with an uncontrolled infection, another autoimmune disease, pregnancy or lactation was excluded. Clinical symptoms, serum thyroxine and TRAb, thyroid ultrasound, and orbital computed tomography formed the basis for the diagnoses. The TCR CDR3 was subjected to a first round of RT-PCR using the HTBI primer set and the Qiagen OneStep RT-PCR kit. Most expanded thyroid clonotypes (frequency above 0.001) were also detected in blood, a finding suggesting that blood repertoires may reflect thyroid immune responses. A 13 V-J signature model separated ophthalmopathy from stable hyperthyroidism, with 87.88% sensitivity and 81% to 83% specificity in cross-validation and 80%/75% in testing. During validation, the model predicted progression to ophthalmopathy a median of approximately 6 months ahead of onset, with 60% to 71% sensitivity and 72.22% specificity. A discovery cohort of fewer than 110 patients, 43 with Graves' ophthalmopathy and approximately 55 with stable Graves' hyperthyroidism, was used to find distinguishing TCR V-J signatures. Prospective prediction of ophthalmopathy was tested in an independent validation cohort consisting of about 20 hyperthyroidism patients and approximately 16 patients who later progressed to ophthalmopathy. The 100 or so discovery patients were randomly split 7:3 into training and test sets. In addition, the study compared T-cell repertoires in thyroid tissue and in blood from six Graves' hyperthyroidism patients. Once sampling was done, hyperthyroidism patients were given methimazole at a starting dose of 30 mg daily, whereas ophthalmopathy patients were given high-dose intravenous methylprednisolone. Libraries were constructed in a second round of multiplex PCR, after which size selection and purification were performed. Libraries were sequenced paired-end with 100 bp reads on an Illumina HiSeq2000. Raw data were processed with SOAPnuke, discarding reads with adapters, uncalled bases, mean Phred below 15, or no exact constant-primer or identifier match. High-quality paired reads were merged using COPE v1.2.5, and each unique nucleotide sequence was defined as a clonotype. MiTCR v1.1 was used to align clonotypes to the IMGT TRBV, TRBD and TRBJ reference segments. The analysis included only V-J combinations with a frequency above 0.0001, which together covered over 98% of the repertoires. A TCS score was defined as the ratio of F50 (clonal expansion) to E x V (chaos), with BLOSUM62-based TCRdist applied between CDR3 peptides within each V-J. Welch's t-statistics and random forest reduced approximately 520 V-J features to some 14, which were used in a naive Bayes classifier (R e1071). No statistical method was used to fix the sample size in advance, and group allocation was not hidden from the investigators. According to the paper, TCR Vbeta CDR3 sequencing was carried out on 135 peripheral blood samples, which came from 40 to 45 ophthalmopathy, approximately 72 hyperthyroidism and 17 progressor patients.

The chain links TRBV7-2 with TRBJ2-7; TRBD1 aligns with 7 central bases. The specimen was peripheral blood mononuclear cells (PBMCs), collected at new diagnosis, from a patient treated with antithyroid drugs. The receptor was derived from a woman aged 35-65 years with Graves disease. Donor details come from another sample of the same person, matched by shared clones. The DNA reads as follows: TGTGCCAGCACCCCTGACAGGGTAAAGCAGTACTTC. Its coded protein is CASTPDRVKQYF.